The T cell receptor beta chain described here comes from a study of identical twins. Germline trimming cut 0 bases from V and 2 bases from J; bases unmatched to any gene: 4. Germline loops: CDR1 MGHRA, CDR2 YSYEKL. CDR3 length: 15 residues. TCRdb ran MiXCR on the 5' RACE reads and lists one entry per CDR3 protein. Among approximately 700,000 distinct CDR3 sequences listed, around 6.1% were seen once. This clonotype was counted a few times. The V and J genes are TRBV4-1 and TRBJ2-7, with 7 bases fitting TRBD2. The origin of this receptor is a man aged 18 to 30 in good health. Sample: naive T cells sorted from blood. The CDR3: CASSQDRGVPYEQYF. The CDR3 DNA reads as TGCGCCAGCAGCCAAGATCGGGGGGTACCCTACGAGCAGTACTTC.